This is a list of T cell receptor beta chains from one sample in a study of blood T cell repertoires in COVID-19. Using immunoSEQ multiplex PCR, the repertoire was profiled, and TCRdb retains in-frame clones only, with some absent. Of under 200,000 clones in the sample, about 88% were seen once. Sequencing was done on a sample of peripheral blood. These receptors were obtained from a woman in her forties or fifties with COVID-19, enrolled during active disease. Each CDR3 is given with its conserved first and last residue. Each record gives: clone size, J gene, V gene, D gene, CDR3 protein, CDR3 DNA. D genes are given only for firm matches. The size field is filled for only some rows; it gives once, few, many or a size class.

abundance: .
j_gene: TRBJ2-1
v_gene: TRBV7-2
d_gene: TRBD2
CDR3aa: CASSFSGGGYNEQFF
CDR3nt: TGTGCCAGCAGCTTTAGCGGGGGGGGTTACAATGAGCAGTTCTTC

abundance: .
j_gene: TRBJ2-3
v_gene: TRBV7-2
d_gene: TRBD2
CDR3aa: CASRLGLAGSTDTQYF
CDR3nt: TGTGCCAGCAGACTTGGACTAGCGGGGAGCACAGATACGCAGTATTTT

abundance: .
j_gene: TRBJ2-5
v_gene: TRBV28
d_gene: .
CDR3aa: CASKEADRYQETQYF
CDR3nt: TGTGCCAGCAAGGAGGCAGACAGGTACCAAGAGACCCAGTACTTC

abundance: .
j_gene: TRBJ1-1
v_gene: TRBV7-9
d_gene: .
CDR3aa: CASSWPNTEAFF
CDR3nt: TGTGCCAGCAGCTGGCCGAACACTGAAGCTTTCTTT

abundance: .
j_gene: TRBJ2-7
v_gene: TRBV2
d_gene: TRBD2
CDR3aa: CATTGGYEQYF
CDR3nt: TGTGCCACGACGGGGGGCTACGAGCAGTACTTC

abundance: .
j_gene: TRBJ1-5
v_gene: TRBV2
d_gene: TRBD1
CDR3aa: CASSEIGVTGGFQPQHF
CDR3nt: TGTGCCAGCAGTGAAATAGGGGTGACAGGGGGCTTTCAGCCCCAGCATTTT

abundance: once
j_gene: TRBJ2-5
v_gene: TRBV6-1
d_gene: .
CDR3aa: CASSEVLALGETQYF
CDR3nt: TGTGCCAGCAGTGAAGTCCTAGCGCTGGGGGAGACCCAGTACTTC

abundance: .
j_gene: TRBJ2-2
v_gene: TRBV21-1
d_gene: .
CDR3aa: CASPKERQGGVAGELFF
CDR3nt: TGTGCCAGCCCAAAAGAACGGCAGGGAGGGGTCGCCGGGGAGCTGTTTTTT

abundance: .
j_gene: TRBJ2-7
v_gene: TRBV20-1
d_gene: .
CDR3aa: CSASPGTEQYF
CDR3nt: TGCAGTGCTAGCCCAGGGACTGAGCAGTACTTC

abundance: .
j_gene: TRBJ1-2
v_gene: TRBV3-1/TRBV3-2
d_gene: TRBD1
CDR3aa: CASSQPQGTYGYTF
CDR3nt: TGTGCCAGCAGCCAACCACAGGGGACCTATGGCTACACCTTC

abundance: .
j_gene: TRBJ2-2
v_gene: TRBV9
d_gene: TRBD2
CDR3aa: CASSSYRGGLGELFF
CDR3nt: TGTGCCAGCAGCTCTTACCGGGGGGGCCTCGGGGAGCTGTTTTTT

abundance: .
j_gene: TRBJ2-5
v_gene: TRBV6-1
d_gene: .
CDR3aa: CASSEFSGGKETQYF
CDR3nt: TGTGCCAGCAGTGAATTTTCCGGCGGAAAAGAGACCCAGTACTTC

abundance: .
j_gene: TRBJ2-3
v_gene: TRBV6-5
d_gene: .
CDR3aa: CASSYGVLALDTQYF
CDR3nt: TGTGCCAGCAGTTACGGAGTACTAGCATTAGATACGCAGTATTTT

abundance: .
j_gene: TRBJ1-6
v_gene: TRBV10-3
d_gene: TRBD1
CDR3aa: CAISERGTGDSPLHF
CDR3nt: TGTGCCATCAGTGAGAGGGGGACAGGGGATTCACCCCTCCACTTT

abundance: .
j_gene: TRBJ2-3
v_gene: TRBV4-1
d_gene: TRBD1
CDR3aa: CASSHPGQDRRDTQYF
CDR3nt: TGCGCCAGCAGCCACCCCGGACAGGACCGGCGGGATACGCAGTATTTT

abundance: once
j_gene: TRBJ2-7
v_gene: TRBV10-3
d_gene: TRBD2
CDR3aa: CAISGSWTSGGYEQYF
CDR3nt: TGTGCCATCAGCGGCTCCTGGACTAGCGGGGGATACGAGCAGTACTTC

abundance: .
j_gene: TRBJ2-7
v_gene: TRBV18
d_gene: TRBD2
CDR3aa: CASSPTGLANHEQYF
CDR3nt: TGTGCCAGCTCACCGACGGGACTAGCGAACCACGAGCAGTACTTC

abundance: .
j_gene: TRBJ2-4
v_gene: TRBV11-2
d_gene: .
CDR3aa: CASSLTGRTNIQYF
CDR3nt: TGTGCCAGCAGCCTAACGGGGAGAACCAACATTCAGTACTTC

abundance: once
j_gene: TRBJ1-5
v_gene: TRBV19
d_gene: .
CDR3aa: CASSISRGQPQHF
CDR3nt: TGTGCCAGTAGTATATCGCGGGGTCAGCCCCAGCATTTT

abundance: once
j_gene: TRBJ2-3
v_gene: TRBV6-2/TRBV6-3
d_gene: TRBD1
CDR3aa: CASSYRGQSTDTQYF
CDR3nt: TGTGCCAGCAGTTATAGGGGGCAAAGCACAGATACGCAGTATTTT

abundance: .
j_gene: TRBJ2-1
v_gene: TRBV6-5
d_gene: .
CDR3aa: CASSYSRMGGLEQFF
CDR3nt: TGTGCCAGCAGTTACTCTAGGATGGGGGGACTTGAGCAGTTCTTC

abundance: once
j_gene: TRBJ1-2
v_gene: TRBV19
d_gene: .
CDR3aa: CASSIDKNYGYTF
CDR3nt: TGTGCCAGTAGTATCGACAAGAACTATGGCTACACCTTC

abundance: .
j_gene: TRBJ1-1
v_gene: TRBV9
d_gene: .
CDR3aa: CASSSRRQSINTEAFF
CDR3nt: TGTGCCAGCAGCTCCCGTCGACAGAGTATTAACACTGAAGCTTTCTTT

abundance: once
j_gene: TRBJ1-3
v_gene: TRBV5-4
d_gene: .
CDR3aa: CAEGRGASGNTIYF
CDR3nt: TGTGCCGAAGGACGGGGAGCCTCTGGAAACACCATATATTTT

abundance: .
j_gene: TRBJ2-2
v_gene: TRBV21-1
d_gene: .
CDR3aa: CASRGLALGELFF
CDR3nt: TGTGCCAGCAGAGGACTAGCGCTCGGGGAGCTGTTTTTT

abundance: .
j_gene: TRBJ2-5
v_gene: TRBV10-3
d_gene: TRBD2
CDR3aa: CAISESSLAEETQYF
CDR3nt: TGTGCCATCAGTGAGTCGAGTCTAGCGGAAGAGACCCAGTACTTC

abundance: few
j_gene: TRBJ1-5
v_gene: TRBV4-1
d_gene: .
CDR3aa: CASSQDRAGNQPQHF
CDR3nt: TGCGCCAGCAGCCAAGACAGGGCTGGCAATCAGCCCCAGCATTTT

abundance: .
j_gene: TRBJ2-2
v_gene: TRBV7-8
d_gene: .
CDR3aa: CATQSGGTGELFF
CDR3nt: TGTGCCACCCAATCTGGGGGGACCGGGGAGCTGTTTTTT

abundance: few
j_gene: TRBJ1-1
v_gene: TRBV19
d_gene: .
CDR3aa: CASSIDRWGAEAFF
CDR3nt: TGTGCCAGTAGTATCGACAGGTGGGGTGCTGAAGCTTTCTTT

abundance: .
j_gene: TRBJ1-2
v_gene: TRBV25-1
d_gene: .
CDR3aa: CASTPGRGSEGYTF
CDR3nt: TGTGCCAGCACTCCGGGGAGGGGTTCAGAGGGCTACACCTTC

abundance: .
j_gene: TRBJ1-5
v_gene: TRBV19
d_gene: .
CDR3aa: CASSITSSNQPQHF
CDR3nt: TGTGCCAGTAGTATAACTTCTAGCAATCAGCCCCAGCATTTT

abundance: .
j_gene: TRBJ1-5
v_gene: TRBV7-9
d_gene: .
CDR3aa: CASSPSTGYSNQPQHF
CDR3nt: TGTGCCAGCAGCCCGTCGACAGGATATAGCAATCAGCCCCAGCATTTT

abundance: .
j_gene: TRBJ2-1
v_gene: TRBV19
d_gene: .
CDR3aa: CASIQRNEQFF
CDR3nt: TGTGCCAGTATTCAGCGCAATGAGCAGTTCTTC

abundance: .
j_gene: TRBJ1-4
v_gene: TRBV7-2
d_gene: TRBD1
CDR3aa: CASSPFGTDEKLFF
CDR3nt: TGTGCCAGCAGCCCCTTCGGGACAGATGAAAAACTGTTTTTT

abundance: .
j_gene: TRBJ2-5
v_gene: TRBV6-5
d_gene: .
CDR3aa: CASSYSAGNGQETQYF
CDR3nt: TGTGCCAGCAGTTACTCGGCAGGGAACGGGCAAGAGACCCAGTACTTC

abundance: .
j_gene: TRBJ1-1
v_gene: TRBV18
d_gene: .
CDR3aa: CASSPGGANTEAFF
CDR3nt: TGTGCCAGCTCACCCGGCGGAGCTAACACTGAAGCTTTCTTT

abundance: .
j_gene: TRBJ2-4
v_gene: TRBV5-1
d_gene: .
CDR3aa: CASSLDRVKNIQYF
CDR3nt: TGCGCCAGCAGCTTGGACAGGGTCAAAAACATTCAGTACTTC

abundance: .
j_gene: TRBJ2-6
v_gene: TRBV10-3
d_gene: TRBD1
CDR3aa: CAISESQGKSSGANVLTF
CDR3nt: TGTGCCATCAGTGAGTCACAGGGGAAGAGCTCTGGGGCCAACGTCCTGACTTTC

abundance: once
j_gene: TRBJ2-3
v_gene: TRBV28
d_gene: TRBD2
CDR3aa: CATTGGGGDTQYF
CDR3nt: TGTGCCACCACGGGGGGTGGTGGAGATACGCAGTATTTT

abundance: .
j_gene: TRBJ2-5
v_gene: TRBV30
d_gene: TRBD1
CDR3aa: CAWNRDRQETQYF
CDR3nt: TGTGCCTGGAACCGGGACAGGCAAGAGACCCAGTACTTC

abundance: .
j_gene: TRBJ1-1
v_gene: TRBV18
d_gene: TRBD1
CDR3aa: CASSRDRGRNTEAFF
CDR3nt: TGTGCCAGCTCACGGGACAGGGGAAGGAACACTGAAGCTTTCTTT

abundance: .
j_gene: TRBJ1-3
v_gene: TRBV28
d_gene: TRBD1
CDR3aa: CASSQGGLDTIYF
CDR3nt: TGTGCCAGCAGTCAGGGGGGTTTGGACACCATATATTTT

abundance: .
j_gene: TRBJ2-7
v_gene: TRBV5-5
d_gene: .
CDR3aa: CASSLPENSYEQYF
CDR3nt: TGTGCCAGCAGCTTGCCCGAGAACTCCTACGAGCAGTACTTC

abundance: few
j_gene: TRBJ2-2
v_gene: TRBV7-2
d_gene: .
CDR3aa: CASSPRLNTGELFF
CDR3nt: TGTGCCAGCAGCCCCAGACTCAACACCGGGGAGCTGTTTTTT

abundance: .
j_gene: TRBJ2-1
v_gene: TRBV4-1
d_gene: TRBD1
CDR3aa: CASSQGQGYNEQFF
CDR3nt: TGCGCCAGCAGCCAGGGACAGGGGTACAATGAGCAGTTCTTC

abundance: .
j_gene: TRBJ1-1
v_gene: TRBV25-1
d_gene: TRBD1
CDR3aa: CASSGTGTGPHWTFF
CDR3nt: TGTGCCAGCAGTGGAACCGGGACAGGGCCCCATTGGACTTTCTTT

abundance: .
j_gene: TRBJ1-6
v_gene: TRBV3-1/TRBV3-2
d_gene: TRBD1
CDR3aa: CASSHSTGGSSYNSPLHF
CDR3nt: TGTGCCAGCAGCCACAGTACAGGGGGAAGCTCCTATAATTCACCCCTCCACTTT

abundance: .
j_gene: TRBJ1-6
v_gene: TRBV11-2
d_gene: .
CDR3aa: CASSLRGGVSSYNSPLHF
CDR3nt: TGTGCCAGCAGCTTACGTGGGGGGGTAAGCTCCTATAATTCACCCCTCCACTTT

abundance: .
j_gene: TRBJ1-5
v_gene: TRBV28
d_gene: .
CDR3aa: CASRLPDSSNQPQHF
CDR3nt: TGTGCCAGCAGACTACCGGACAGTAGCAATCAGCCCCAGCATTTT

abundance: once
j_gene: TRBJ1-2
v_gene: TRBV27
d_gene: .
CDR3aa: CASSSTGGGYTF
CDR3nt: TGTGCCAGCAGTTCAACCGGGGGTGGCTACACCTTC

abundance: .
j_gene: TRBJ2-3
v_gene: TRBV5-1
d_gene: TRBD2
CDR3aa: CASSTSPPSGLSTDTQYF
CDR3nt: TGCGCCAGCAGCACCTCCCCTCCTAGCGGACTCAGCACAGATACGCAGTATTTT

abundance: .
j_gene: TRBJ1-5
v_gene: TRBV6-2/TRBV6-3
d_gene: .
CDR3aa: CASSYVGGLGQPQHF
CDR3nt: TGTGCCAGCAGTTACGTTGGAGGGCTTGGCCAGCCCCAGCATTTT

abundance: few
j_gene: TRBJ1-1
v_gene: TRBV5-1
d_gene: .
CDR3aa: CASSVPQGDTEAFF
CDR3nt: TGCGCCAGCAGCGTACCACAGGGAGACACTGAAGCTTTCTTT